Included here is one TCR beta chain sequence, with context. This receptor's antigen is unknown. No quality values exist for individual bases; no much larger clone is one base distant. The data are from a study of response to subunit inactivated influenza vaccine listed by TCRdb under 2018. General notes on the study: Deep quantitative profiling of the T cell receptor repertoire was used in the study to follow responses to a trivalent subunit inactivated influenza vaccine. Overall study results and their limits: It was suggested by the authors that each seasonal influenza vaccination may recruit only a limited number of new T cells.

The library was built by means of RT-PCR. This sample was sequenced with an Illumina HiSeq 2500. TCRdb itself trimmed the public reads at Q25 with fastp, ran MiXCR and retained productive beta chains. CDR3 protein duplicates are merged, each entry listing the most common genes and DNA. This sample is represented by hundreds of thousands of distinct CDR3 sequences; approximately 14% of them were singletons. Of the sample, roughly 11% is held by the ten largest clones. The CDR3 sequence holds 15 residues, the cysteine and phenylalanine included. Only the CDR3 part of the read is kept: 45 bases, read in frame from the first base. From a lookup of the germline V gene, CDR1 and CDR2 are LGHNT and FRNRAP. V lost 1 base and J lost 2 bases, and the count of bases not matched to a germline gene is 4.

The chain joins TRBV12-5 to TRBJ1-1; TRBD1 fits 7 bases in the junction. The specimen comprised PBMCs from blood, sampled 11 to 12 days after vaccination. The sequence came from a man aged 50 to 60 who received an inactivated influenza vaccine. Donor details come from another sample of the same person, matched by shared clones. The CDR3 in this case is CASGLAGQPNTEAFF. The DNA sequence is TGTGCTAGTGGTTTGGCGGGACAGCCAAACACTGAAGCTTTCTTT.